The present entry profiles one TCR beta chain with its context. Its antigen remains unknown. This record comes from a study of T cell responses to AZD1222 COVID-19 vaccine. The study's findings and limits: The CD4 TCRs associated with vaccination extended across spike and predominated at 160-218 and 743-854. Only five to seven AZD1222 recipients were seropositive at baseline.

Trimming cost V 0 bases and J 11 bases; bases outside gene matches: 6. The length of the CDR3 is 13 residues. The method was immunoSEQ multiplex PCR; TCRdb's version includes in-frame clones alone and lacks a portion of them. The data contain some 120,000 clones, more than 75% of them singletons. This sample comprised peripheral blood, obtained on day 0 of AZD1222 vaccination. V usage is TRBV12-3 or TRBV12-4 and J usage is TRBJ1-2; 7 nucleotides line up with TRBD1. The clonotype comes from an adult in good health. CDR3 sequence (DNA): TGTGCCAGCAGTTTAGCAGACAGGGAAGGGTACACCTTC. Translated: CASSLADREGYTF.